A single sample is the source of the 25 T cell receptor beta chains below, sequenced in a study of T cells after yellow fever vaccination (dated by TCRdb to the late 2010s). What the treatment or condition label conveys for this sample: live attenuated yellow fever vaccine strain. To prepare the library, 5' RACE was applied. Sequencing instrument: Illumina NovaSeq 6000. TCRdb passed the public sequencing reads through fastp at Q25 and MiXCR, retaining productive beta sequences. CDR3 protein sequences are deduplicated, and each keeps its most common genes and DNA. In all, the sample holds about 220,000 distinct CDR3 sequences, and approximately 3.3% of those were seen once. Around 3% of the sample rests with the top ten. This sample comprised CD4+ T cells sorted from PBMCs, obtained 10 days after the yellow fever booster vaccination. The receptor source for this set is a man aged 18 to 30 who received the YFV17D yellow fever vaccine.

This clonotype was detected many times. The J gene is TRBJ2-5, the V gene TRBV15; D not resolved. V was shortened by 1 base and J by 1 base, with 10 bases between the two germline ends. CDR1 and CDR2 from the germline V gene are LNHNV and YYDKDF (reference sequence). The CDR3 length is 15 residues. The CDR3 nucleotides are TGTGCCACCAGCAGAGTGGCGAAGTCCCAAGAGACCCAGTACTTC. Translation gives CATSRVAKSQETQYF.

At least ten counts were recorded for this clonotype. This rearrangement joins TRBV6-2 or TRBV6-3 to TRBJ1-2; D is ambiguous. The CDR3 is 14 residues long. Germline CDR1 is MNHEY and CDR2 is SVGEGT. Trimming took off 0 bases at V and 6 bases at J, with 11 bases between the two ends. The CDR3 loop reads CASSYSSEGNGYTF. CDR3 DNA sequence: TGTGCCAGCAGTTACTCCTCGGAAGGGAATGGCTACACCTTC.

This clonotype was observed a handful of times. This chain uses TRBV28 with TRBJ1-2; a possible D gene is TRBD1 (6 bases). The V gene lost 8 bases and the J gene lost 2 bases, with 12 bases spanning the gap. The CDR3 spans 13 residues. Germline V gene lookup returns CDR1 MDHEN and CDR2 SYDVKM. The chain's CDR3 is CASAKGGNYGYTF. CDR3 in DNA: TGTGCCAGCGCTAAGGGGGGAAACTATGGCTACACCTTC.

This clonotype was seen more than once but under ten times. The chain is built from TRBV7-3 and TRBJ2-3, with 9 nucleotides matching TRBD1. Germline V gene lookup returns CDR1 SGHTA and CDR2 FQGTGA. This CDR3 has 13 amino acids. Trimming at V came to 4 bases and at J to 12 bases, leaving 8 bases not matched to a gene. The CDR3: CASSSDRGVVQYF. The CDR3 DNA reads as TGTGCCAGCAGCTCGGACAGGGGAGTAGTACAGTATTTT.

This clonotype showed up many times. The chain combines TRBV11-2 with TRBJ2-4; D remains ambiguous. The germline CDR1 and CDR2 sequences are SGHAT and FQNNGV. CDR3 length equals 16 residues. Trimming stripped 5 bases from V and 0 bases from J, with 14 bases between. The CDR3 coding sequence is TGTGCCAGCAGCCCCCTCCGGCGGCTAGCCAAAAACATTCAGTACTTC. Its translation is CASSPLRRLAKNIQYF.

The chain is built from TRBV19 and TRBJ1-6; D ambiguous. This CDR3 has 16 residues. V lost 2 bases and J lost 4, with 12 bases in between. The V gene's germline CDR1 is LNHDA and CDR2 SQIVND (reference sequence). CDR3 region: CASSITGGKYNSPLHF. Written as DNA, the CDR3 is TGTGCCAGTAGTATAACCGGCGGAAAATATAATTCACCCCTCCACTTT. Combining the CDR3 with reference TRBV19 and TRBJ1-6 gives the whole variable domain DGGITQSPKYLFRKEGQNVTLSCEQNLNHDAMYWYRQDPGQGLRLIYYSQIVNDFQKGDIAEGYSVSREKKESFPLTVTSAQKNPTAFYLCASSITGGKYNSPLHFGNGTRLTVT.

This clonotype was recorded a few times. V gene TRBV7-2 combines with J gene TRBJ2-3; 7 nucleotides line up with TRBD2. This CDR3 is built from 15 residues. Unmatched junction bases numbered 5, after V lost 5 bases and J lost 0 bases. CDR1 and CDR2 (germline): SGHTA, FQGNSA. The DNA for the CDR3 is TGTGCCAGCAGCCTCCCTAGCGGTAGCACAGATACGCAGTATTTT. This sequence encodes CASSLPSGSTDTQYF.

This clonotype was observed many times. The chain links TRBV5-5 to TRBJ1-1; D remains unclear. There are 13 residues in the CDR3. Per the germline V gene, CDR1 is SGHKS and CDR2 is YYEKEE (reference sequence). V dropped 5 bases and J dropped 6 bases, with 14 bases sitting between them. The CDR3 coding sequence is TGTGCCAGCAGACCAACCCCAGAGGCTGAAGCTTTCTTT. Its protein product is CASRPTPEAEAFF.

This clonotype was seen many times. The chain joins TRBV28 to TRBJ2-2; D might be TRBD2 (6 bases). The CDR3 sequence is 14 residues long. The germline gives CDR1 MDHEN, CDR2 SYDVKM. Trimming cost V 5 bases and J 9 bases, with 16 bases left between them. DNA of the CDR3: TGTGCCAGCAGTCCTCCGAGAGGAGGGTGGGAGCTGTTTTTT. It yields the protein CASSPPRGGWELFF. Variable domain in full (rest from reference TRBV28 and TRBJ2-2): DVKVTQSSRYLVKRTGEKVFLECVQDMDHENMFWYRQDPGLGLRLIYFSYDVKMKEKGDIPEGYSVSREKKERFSLILESASTNQTSMYLCASSPPRGGWELFFGEGSRLTVL.

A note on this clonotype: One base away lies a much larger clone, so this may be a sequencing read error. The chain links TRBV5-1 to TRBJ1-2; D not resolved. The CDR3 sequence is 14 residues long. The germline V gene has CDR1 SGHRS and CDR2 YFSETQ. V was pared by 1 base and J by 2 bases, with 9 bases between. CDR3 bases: TGCGCCAGCAGCTTGCATGGGGAGAACTATGGCTACACCTTC. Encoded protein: CASSLHGENYGYTF.

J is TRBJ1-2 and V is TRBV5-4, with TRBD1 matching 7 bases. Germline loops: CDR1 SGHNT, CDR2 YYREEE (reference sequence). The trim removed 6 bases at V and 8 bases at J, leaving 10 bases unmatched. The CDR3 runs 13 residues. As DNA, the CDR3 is TGTGCCAGCACCCCGGGACAGTTCTTCGGCTACACCTTC. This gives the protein CASTPGQFFGYTF.

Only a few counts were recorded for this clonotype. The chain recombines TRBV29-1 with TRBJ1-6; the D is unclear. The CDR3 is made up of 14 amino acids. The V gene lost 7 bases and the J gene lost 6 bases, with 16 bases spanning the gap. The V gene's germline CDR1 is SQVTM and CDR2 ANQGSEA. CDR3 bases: TGCAGCGCCGCCGACGACAAGCGTAATTCACCCCTCCACTTT. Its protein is CSAADDKRNSPLHF.

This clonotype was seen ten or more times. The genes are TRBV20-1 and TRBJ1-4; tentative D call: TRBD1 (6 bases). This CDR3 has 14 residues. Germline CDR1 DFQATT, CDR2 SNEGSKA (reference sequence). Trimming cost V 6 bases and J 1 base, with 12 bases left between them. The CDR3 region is CSAEPGQTNEKLFF. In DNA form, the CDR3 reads TGCAGTGCAGAACCGGGACAAACTAATGAAAAACTGTTTTTT.

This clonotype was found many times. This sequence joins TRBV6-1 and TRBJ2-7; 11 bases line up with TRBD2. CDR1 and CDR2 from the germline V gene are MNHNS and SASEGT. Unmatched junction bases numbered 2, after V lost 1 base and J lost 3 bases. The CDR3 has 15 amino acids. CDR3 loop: CASSEGTSGGYEQYV. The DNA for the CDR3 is TGTGCCAGCAGTGAAGGTACTAGCGGGGGCTACGAGCAGTACGTC.

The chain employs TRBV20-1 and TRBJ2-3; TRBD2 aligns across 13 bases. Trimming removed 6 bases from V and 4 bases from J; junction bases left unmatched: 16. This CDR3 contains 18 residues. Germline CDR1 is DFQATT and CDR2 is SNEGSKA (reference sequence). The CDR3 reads CSAPRQYRTSGGADTQYF. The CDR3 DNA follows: TGCAGTGCACCACGTCAGTATAGGACTAGCGGGGGCGCAGATACGCAGTATTTT.

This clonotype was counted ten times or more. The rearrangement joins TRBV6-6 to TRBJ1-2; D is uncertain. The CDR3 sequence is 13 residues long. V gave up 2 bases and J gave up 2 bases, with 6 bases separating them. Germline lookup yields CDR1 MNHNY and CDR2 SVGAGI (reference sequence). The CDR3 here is CASSYVRNYGYTF. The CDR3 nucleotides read TGTGCCAGCAGTTACGTCCGAAACTATGGCTACACCTTC.

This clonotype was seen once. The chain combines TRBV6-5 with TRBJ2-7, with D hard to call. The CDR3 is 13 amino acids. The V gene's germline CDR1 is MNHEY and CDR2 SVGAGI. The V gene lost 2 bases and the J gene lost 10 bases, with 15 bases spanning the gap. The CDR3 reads CASSYPSVVHQYF. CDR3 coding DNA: TGTGCCAGCAGTTACCCCAGCGTGGTACATCAGTACTTC.

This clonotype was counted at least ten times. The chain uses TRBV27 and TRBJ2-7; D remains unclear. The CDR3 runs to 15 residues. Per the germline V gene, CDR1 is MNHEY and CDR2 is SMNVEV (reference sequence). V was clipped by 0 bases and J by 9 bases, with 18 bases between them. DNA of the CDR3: TGTGCCAGCAGTTTATCCGCCGGGTTCGCTTTTCGGCAGTACTTC. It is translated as CASSLSAGFAFRQYF.

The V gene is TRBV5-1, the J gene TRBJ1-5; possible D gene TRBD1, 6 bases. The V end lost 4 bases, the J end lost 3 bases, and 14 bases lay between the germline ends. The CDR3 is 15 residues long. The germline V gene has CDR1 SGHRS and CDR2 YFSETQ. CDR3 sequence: CASSLTGLYNQPQHF. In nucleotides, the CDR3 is TGCGCCAGCAGCCTGACAGGTCTTTACAATCAGCCCCAGCATTTT.

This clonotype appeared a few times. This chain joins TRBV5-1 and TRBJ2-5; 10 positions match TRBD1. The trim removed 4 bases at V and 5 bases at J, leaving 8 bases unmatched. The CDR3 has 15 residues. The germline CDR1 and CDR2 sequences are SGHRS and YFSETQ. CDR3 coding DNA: TGCGCCAGCAGCCCTGGGACAGGGGCACGGGAGACCCAGTACTTC. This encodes CASSPGTGARETQYF. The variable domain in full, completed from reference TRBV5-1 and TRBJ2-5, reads KAGVTQTPRYLIKTRGQQVTLSCSPISGHRSVSWYQQTPGQGLQFLFEYFSETQRNKGNFPGRFSGRQFSNSRSEMNVSTLELGDSALYLCASSPGTGARETQYFGPGTRLLVL.

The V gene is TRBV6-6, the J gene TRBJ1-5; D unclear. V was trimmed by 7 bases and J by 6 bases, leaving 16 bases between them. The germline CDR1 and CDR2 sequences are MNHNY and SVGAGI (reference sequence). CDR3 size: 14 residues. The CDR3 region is CASIPGAFPQPQHF. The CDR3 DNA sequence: TGTGCCAGCATCCCTGGAGCATTCCCTCAGCCCCAGCATTTT.

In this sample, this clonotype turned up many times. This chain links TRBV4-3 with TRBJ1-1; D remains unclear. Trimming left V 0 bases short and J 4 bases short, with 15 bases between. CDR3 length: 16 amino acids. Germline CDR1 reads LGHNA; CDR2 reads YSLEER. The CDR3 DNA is TGCGCCAGCAGCCAAGAAGGAGGTACCCCGCCCACTGAAGCTTTCTTT. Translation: CASSQEGGTPPTEAFF.

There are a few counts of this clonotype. CDR3 nucleotide sequence: TGTGCCAGTACAAACAGCAATAGCAATCAGCCCCAGCATTTT. It encodes CASTNSNSNQPQHF. V gene TRBV19 combines with J gene TRBJ1-5; D gene unclear. Per the germline V gene, CDR1 is LNHDA and CDR2 is SQIVND (reference sequence). V was shortened by 7 bases and J by 0 bases, with 10 bases between the two germline ends. The CDR3 has 14 residues.

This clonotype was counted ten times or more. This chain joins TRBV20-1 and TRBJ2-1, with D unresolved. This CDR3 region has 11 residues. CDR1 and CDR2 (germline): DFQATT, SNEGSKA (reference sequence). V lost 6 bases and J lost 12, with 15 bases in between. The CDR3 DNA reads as TGCAGTGCCCCGAGAGGAGTAGGGCAGTTCTTC. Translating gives CSAPRGVGQFF.

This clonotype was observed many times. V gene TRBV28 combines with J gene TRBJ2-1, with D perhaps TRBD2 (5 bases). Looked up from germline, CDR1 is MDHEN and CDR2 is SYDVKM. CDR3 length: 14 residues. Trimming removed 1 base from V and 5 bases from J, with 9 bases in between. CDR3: CASSLLSGNNEQFF. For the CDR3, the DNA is TGTGCCAGCAGTTTATTATCGGGGAACAATGAGCAGTTCTTC.